This T cell receptor (beta chain) was profiled in a study of blood T cell repertoires in COVID-19. Overall study: Acute and convalescent COVID-19 samples came from the United States, Italy and Spain.

Per the original data handling: Researchers report that nucleated cell counts were estimated from reference gene primer amplification. The protocol was immunoSEQ multiplex PCR, while the TCRdb copy is restricted to in-frame clones and leaves out a portion. The V and J calls and clone size were taken over from that table, and D and trimming were inferred from the DNA. The sample yields about 220,000 clones, 80% to 85% seen once. From germline, CDR1 is LNHDA and CDR2 SQIVND (reference sequence). The CDR3 totals 14 residues. The ends lost 6 bases at V and 6 bases at J; junction bases unmatched: 7. The sequence was obtained from a woman aged 55-75 years who had recovered from COVID-19. V gene TRBV19 combines with J gene TRBJ2-2, with TRBD1 matching over 7 bases. Sequenced material: peripheral blood. CDR3 in amino acids: CASRGTASSGELFF. CDR3 bases: TGTGCCAGTAGGGGGACAGCGTCTTCCGGGGAGCTGTTTTTT.